This passage covers 5 T cell receptor beta chains from one sample sequenced in a study of a mutant IDH1 vaccine in newly diagnosed glioma. Repertoires were generated with immunoSEQ multiplex PCR, while TCRdb's copy carries only in-frame clones and drops some. The data hold about 70,000 clones, with over 70% observed a single time. The time point here: baseline, week 1 (first vaccination visit). Treatment defined: pre-vaccination baseline after standard-of-care therapy. Sequenced material: peripheral blood mononuclear cells (PBMCs), taken from a glioma patient treated with radiotherapy, temozolomide or both. The receptors were sampled from a woman between 18 and 29 years old with glioma. Some clones in this sample may be carry-over from other donors' samples.

This clone occurred a few times. The chain has TRBV10-2 and TRBJ2-7; maybe TRBD2 (5 bases). V was cut by 6 bases and J by 0 bases, with 12 bases left in between. Germline V CDR1 and CDR2: WSHSY, SAAADI. This CDR3 has 14 amino acids. The CDR3 nucleotides read TGCGCCAGCAGAGGAGAACTAGTCTCCTACGAGCAGTACTTC. Protein product: CASRGELVSYEQYF.

The V gene is TRBV27, the J gene TRBJ1-6; no reliable D call. The V end was cut by 2 bases, the J end by 5 bases, with 13 bases between. Germline V gene data show CDR1 as MNHEY and CDR2 as SMNVEV (reference sequence). The CDR3 is 16 residues long. The CDR3 region is CASSLAWGRDNSPLHF. CDR3 in DNA: TGTGCCAGCAGTTTAGCGTGGGGTAGGGATAATTCACCCCTCCACTTT.

Here the CDR3 reads CASRRAGGGNQPQHF. In DNA form, the CDR3 reads TGTGCCAGCAGAAGGGCGGGGGGGGGCAATCAGCCCCAGCATTTT. This sequence joins TRBV6-5 and TRBJ1-5; weak D call: TRBD1 (5 bases). The CDR3 covers 15 residues. V was cut by 6 bases and J by 2 bases, with 14 bases left in between. Germline values: CDR1 MNHEY, CDR2 SVGAGI.

The chain links TRBV25-1 to TRBJ1-3; D gene unclear. The CDR3 sequence is 14 residues long. Trimming took off 2 bases at V and 7 bases at J, with 12 bases between the two ends. Germline V gives CDR1 MGHDK, CDR2 SYGVNS. CDR3 residues: CASSEERSGNTIYF. CDR3 DNA sequence: TGTGCCAGCAGTGAAGAGAGGAGTGGTAACACCATATATTTT.

The chain uses TRBV7-8 and TRBJ1-1; D gene uncertain. Germline V lookup: CDR1 SGHVS, CDR2 FQNEAQ. V was shortened by 1 base and J by 1 base, with 10 bases between the two germline ends. The CDR3 extends over 15 amino acids. The DNA for the CDR3 is TGTGCCAGCAGCTTAGTTTTAGGGCCGAACACTGAAGCTTTCTTT. Translation gives CASSLVLGPNTEAFF.